This is a list of T cell receptor beta chains from one sample in a study of ipilimumab plus nivolumab after autologous stem cell transplantation. Libraries were prepared by immunoSEQ multiplex PCR; TCRdb keeps only in-frame clonotypes and omits some of them. The data contain around 15,000 clones, roughly four fifths of them singletons. Sequenced material: PBMCs, taken in a trial of ipilimumab plus nivolumab as post-transplant consolidation. These receptors came from a male donor with diffuse large B-cell lymphoma. Each CDR3 is given without its conserved first and last residue.

j_call | v_call | cdr3_aa
TRBJ1-2 | TRBV6-1 | ASRTDRLAYGYT
TRBJ2-3 | TRBV2 | ATDEEGSTDTQY
TRBJ1-2 | TRBV30 | AWREYHTNYGYT
TRBJ1-1 | TRBV6-5 | ASSYSENTEAF
TRBJ2-2 | TRBV27 | ASSLFQGMTGELF
TRBJ2-7 | TRBV29-1 | SVRTILGYEQY
TRBJ2-1 | TRBV19 | ASGAGITEQF
TRBJ2-3 | TRBV25-1 | ASSGTITDTQY
TRBJ2-1 | TRBV9 | ASSVGENEQF
TRBJ2-3 | TRBV5-1 | ASSLGAGGTTSTDTQY
TRBJ1-1 | TRBV6-6 | ASSYSGSSPGSAF
TRBJ1-5 | TRBV7-9 | ASSFNNRGFH
TRBJ2-1 | TRBV5-1 | ASSLVTSGYNEQF
TRBJ1-6 | TRBV27 | ASRGGQSSYNSPLH
TRBJ1-6 | TRBV15 | ATSRDGGIRNNSPLH
TRBJ2-1 | TRBV5-4 | ASSLGSPGQSPSVNEQF
TRBJ2-3 | TRBV7-2 | ASSLGGPNTQY
TRBJ2-2 | TRBV7-9 | ASSLNGQGARGELF
TRBJ1-1 | TRBV5-6 | ASSSLLMLGAF
TRBJ2-5 | TRBV11-2 | ASSQQGRGRARGETQY
TRBJ1-2 | TRBV2 | ASRAQDGVYGYT
TRBJ2-7 | TRBV9 | ASSEGLASYEQY
TRBJ1-4 | TRBV7-2 | ASSARTGGENEKLF
TRBJ2-1 | TRBV6-1 | ASSDPKLGNWNEQF
TRBJ2-3 | TRBV19 | ASHLGGSTDTQY
TRBJ1-1 | TRBV4-3 | ASSQDNEAF
TRBJ1-1 | TRBV7-9 | ASSSPAPFEAF
TRBJ1-6 | TRBV5-1 | ASSLAEGNNSPLH
TRBJ2-7 | TRBV6-5 | ASSSTGLDEQY
TRBJ2-2 | TRBV10-3 | AISILGGGNTGELF
TRBJ2-2 | TRBV19 | ASSWKASNTGELF
TRBJ2-7 | TRBV2 | ASSLGPGLTEQY
TRBJ1-1 | TRBV6-5 | ASRPNRQGVTEAF
TRBJ2-1 | TRBV4-1 | ASSQDIKGRRRWQF
TRBJ1-2 | TRBV12-5 | ASGLVLSNRDWVNYGYT
TRBJ2-2 | TRBV6-6 | ASSASGGPTGELF
TRBJ2-7 | TRBV5-1 | ASSLVLSSYEQY
TRBJ2-2 | TRBV9 | ASSRNLEAVATGELF
TRBJ1-3 | TRBV19 | ASSADRVGNTIY